This T cell receptor (beta chain) is from a study of shared clonotypes between healthy human individuals. At deep level, the assay was performed. Genomic DNA belonging to each subset was distributed in equal measure over several immunoSEQ plates. Only in-frame clones appear in the TCRdb table, and some are missing; sequencing was by immunoSEQ multiplex PCR. The sample yields roughly 2.2 million clones, around 90% seen once. V lost 0 bases to trimming and J lost 1 base, with 6 bases between them. Germline lookup yields CDR1 GTSNPN and CDR2 SVGIG (reference sequence). CDR3 length: 13 residues. This clone was seen more than once but under ten times.

The clonotype was recovered from a man between 18 and 35 years old in good health. Some clones in this sample may be carry-over from other donors' samples. J is TRBJ1-1 and V is TRBV30; D unresolved. The sequenced sample consisted of naive CD4+ T cells from PBMCs. Noted subset: CD45RA+ positively selected. Here the CDR3 reads CAWSVESNTEAFF. The CDR3 DNA reads as TGTGCCTGGAGTGTTGAGTCGAACACTGAAGCTTTCTTT.